The following is a T cell receptor (beta chain) sequence with its context. As yet, its antigen is unknown. The table came from immunoSEQ multiplex PCR; TCRdb's copy has only in-frame clones and leaves some out. Of about 46,000 clones in the sample, roughly 87% were seen once. This entry belongs to a study of memory CD8 T cells in hepatitis C reinfection. Study-level information: After reinfection, a couple of primary-infection resolvers became chronically infected. Between 12 and 24 weeks after reinfection detection, late samples were drawn. Overall study findings and caveats: Only a handful of donors prevented definitive conclusions about public clonotypes.

The time point denotes: late/post reinfection, 12 to 24 weeks after detection. TCR sequencing was done directly ex vivo on sorted cells, without expansion in vitro. At all three reinfection time points, viable CD3+ CD8+ CD45RO- cells from a couple of donors served as controls. The sequence derives from a man aged 18 to 29 with hepatitis C virus infection. The sequencing input was naive CD8+ T cells sorted from blood.

The DNA for the CDR3 is TGTGCCAGCAGTCCCGACAGTCTTCACGAAAAACTGTTTTTT. Translated, it gives CASSPDSLHEKLFF. The chain is built from TRBV28 and TRBJ1-4; perhaps TRBD1 as D (5 bases). Looked up from germline, CDR1 is MDHEN and CDR2 is SYDVKM. There are 14 residues in the CDR3. V dropped 5 bases and J dropped 8 bases, with 15 bases sitting between them.